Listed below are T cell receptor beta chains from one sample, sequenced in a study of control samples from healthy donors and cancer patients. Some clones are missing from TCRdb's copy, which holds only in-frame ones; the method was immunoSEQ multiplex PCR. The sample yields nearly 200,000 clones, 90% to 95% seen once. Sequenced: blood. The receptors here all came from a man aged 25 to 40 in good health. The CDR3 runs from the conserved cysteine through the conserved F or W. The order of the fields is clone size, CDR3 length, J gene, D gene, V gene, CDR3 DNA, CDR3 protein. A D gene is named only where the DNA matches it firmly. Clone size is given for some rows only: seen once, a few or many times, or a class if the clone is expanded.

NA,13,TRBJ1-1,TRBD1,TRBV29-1,TGCAGCGTTGCGGCAGGGGGGAACACTGAAGCTTTCTTT,CSVAAGGNTEAFF
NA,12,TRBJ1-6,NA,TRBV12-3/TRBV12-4,TGTGCCAGCAGTTTTGAGGGTTCACCCCTCCACTTT,CASSFEGSPLHF
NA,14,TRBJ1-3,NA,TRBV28,TGTGCCAGCAGTTTAACTAGCTCTGGAAACACCATATATTTT,CASSLTSSGNTIYF
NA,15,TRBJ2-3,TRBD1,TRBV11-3,TGTGCCAGCAGCATGGGGGGGACAGGGGTAGATACGCAGTATTTT,CASSMGGTGVDTQYF
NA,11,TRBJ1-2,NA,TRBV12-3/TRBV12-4,TGTGCCAGCAGTTTCCTCGGCGGCTACACCTTC,CASSFLGGYTF
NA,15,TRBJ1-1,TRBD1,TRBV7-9,TGTGCCAGCAGCGCCCTGACAGGGGGGAACACTGAAGCTTTCTTT,CASSALTGGNTEAFF
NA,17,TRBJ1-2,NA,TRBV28,TGTGCCAGCAGTCCCCGGGGCCGAGGGGGGGGAGACTATGGCTACACCTTC,CASSPRGRGGGDYGYTF
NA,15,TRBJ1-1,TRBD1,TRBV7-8,TGTGCCAGCAGCCCGTTCAGGGGGCGCGGCACTGAAGCTTTCTTT,CASSPFRGRGTEAFF
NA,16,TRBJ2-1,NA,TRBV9,TGTGCCAGCAGCTCCCCCCTGGGGGGGCTCGACAATGAGCAGTTCTTC,CASSSPLGGLDNEQFF
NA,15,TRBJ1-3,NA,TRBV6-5,TGTGCCAGCAGTTACTCCGGACAGTCTGGAAACACCATATATTTT,CASSYSGQSGNTIYF
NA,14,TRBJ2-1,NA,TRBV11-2,TGTGCCAGCAGCTTATCCGGGGATTGGAGTGAGCAGTTCTTC,CASSLSGDWSEQFF
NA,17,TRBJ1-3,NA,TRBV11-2,TGTGCCAGCAGCTTAGTACGGGGTTCGGGTTCTGGAAACACCATATATTTT,CASSLVRGSGSGNTIYF
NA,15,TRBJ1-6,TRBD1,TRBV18,TGTGCCAGCTCGGACTTACAGGGGTCCGGTTCACCCCTCCACTTT,CASSDLQGSGSPLHF
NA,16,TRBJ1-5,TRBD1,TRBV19,TGTGCCAGTAGTATAGCCTGGGACAGGGGGCCTCAGCCCCAGCATTTT,CASSIAWDRGPQPQHF
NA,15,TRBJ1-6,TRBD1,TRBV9,TGTGCCAGCAGCGGAAGGGGGCTTGGTAATTCACCCCTCCACTTT,CASSGRGLGNSPLHF
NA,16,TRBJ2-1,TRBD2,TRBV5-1,TGCGCCAGCAGCTTGGGGACTAGCGGGGGGGCTCATGAGCAGTTCTTC,CASSLGTSGGAHEQFF
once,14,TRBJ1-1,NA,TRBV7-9,TGTGCCAGCAGCTTAGCAGGTGTTGGCACTGAAGCTTTCTTT,CASSLAGVGTEAFF
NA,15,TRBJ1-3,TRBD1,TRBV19,TGTGCCACAACGACCCAGACAGGGTTGGGAAACACCATATATTTT,CATTTQTGLGNTIYF
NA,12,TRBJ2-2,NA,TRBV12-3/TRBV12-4,TGTGCCAGCAGCCGGGAGAGGGGGGAGCTGTTTTTT,CASSRERGELFF
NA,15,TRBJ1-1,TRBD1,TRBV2,TGTGCCAGCAGCCCCAGGACAGGGGCAGGCACTGAAGCTTTCTTT,CASSPRTGAGTEAFF
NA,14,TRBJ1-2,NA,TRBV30,TGTGCCTGGAGTGTACGGCCCCGAAACTATGGCTACACCTTC,CAWSVRPRNYGYTF
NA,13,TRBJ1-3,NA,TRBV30,TGTGCCTGGTGGCAGGGTACGGGAAACACCATATATTTT,CAWWQGTGNTIYF
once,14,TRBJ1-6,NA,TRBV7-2,TGTGCCAGCAGCAGACACTCCCATAATTCACCCCTCCACTTT,CASSRHSHNSPLHF
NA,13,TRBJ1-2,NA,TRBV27,TGTGCCAGCAGTTCCGGGGCACGGGTGGGCTACACCTTC,CASSSGARVGYTF
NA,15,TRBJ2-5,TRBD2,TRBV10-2,TGCGCCAGCATGGAGTCAGCCGCGGGGGAAGAGACCCAGTACTTC,CASMESAAGEETQYF
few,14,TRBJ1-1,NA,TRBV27,TGTGCCAGCAGCCCCTCGGCAGGGAACACTGAAGCTTTCTTT,CASSPSAGNTEAFF
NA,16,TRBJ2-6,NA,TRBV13,TGTGCCAGCAGCTTAGGGATGGGGACTGGGGCCAACGTCCTGACTTTC,CASSLGMGTGANVLTF
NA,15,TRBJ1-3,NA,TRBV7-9,TGTGCCAGCAGCGGTGATTGGGGAACTGGAAACACCATATATTTT,CASSGDWGTGNTIYF
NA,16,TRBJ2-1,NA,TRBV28,TGTGCCAGCAGTATGCCACGGGGGAAGCGCTACAATGAGCAGTTCTTC,CASSMPRGKRYNEQFF
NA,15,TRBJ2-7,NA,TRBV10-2,TGCGCCAGCAGTGAGTCGATTGGGTCGGTCGACGAGCAGTACTTC,CASSESIGSVDEQYF
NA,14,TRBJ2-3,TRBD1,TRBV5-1,TGCGCCAGCAGCTTCGGACAGGGGCCAGATACGCAGTATTTT,CASSFGQGPDTQYF
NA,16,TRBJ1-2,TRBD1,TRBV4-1,TGCGCCAGCAGCCAAGCCCCCGGGACAGCCTCTGGCGGCTACACCTTC,CASSQAPGTASGGYTF
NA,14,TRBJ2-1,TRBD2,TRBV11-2,TGTGCCAGCAGCTTTACGGGGGGGCGTGGTGAGCAGTTCTTC,CASSFTGGRGEQFF
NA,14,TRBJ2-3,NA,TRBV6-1,TGTGCCAGCAGTGAAGCGCTGCCAACAGATACGCAGTATTTT,CASSEALPTDTQYF
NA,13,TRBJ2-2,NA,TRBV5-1,TGCGCCAGCAGCCCAGATTCCACCGGGGAGCTGTTTTTT,CASSPDSTGELFF
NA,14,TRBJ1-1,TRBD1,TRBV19,TGTGCCAGTAGTTCCGGGACAGTGAACACTGAAGCTTTCTTT,CASSSGTVNTEAFF
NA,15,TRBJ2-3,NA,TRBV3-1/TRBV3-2,TGTGCCAGCAGCCAATCGGGACCGCTCACAGATACGCAGTATTTT,CASSQSGPLTDTQYF
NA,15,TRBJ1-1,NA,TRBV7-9,TGTGCCAGCAGCCCGAAGGACCCCCCTCGGACTGAAGCTTTCTTT,CASSPKDPPRTEAFF
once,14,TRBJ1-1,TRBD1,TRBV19,TGTGCCAGTAGTAAGGGGGCGGTTAATACTGAAGCTTTCTTT,CASSKGAVNTEAFF
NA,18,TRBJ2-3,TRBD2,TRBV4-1,TGCGCCAGCAGCCAAGCCTTAGCGGGGGTATATAGCACAGATACGCAGTATTTT,CASSQALAGVYSTDTQYF
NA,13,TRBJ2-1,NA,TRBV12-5,TGTGCTAGTGGTTTGGTATCCTACAATGAGCAGTTCTTC,CASGLVSYNEQFF
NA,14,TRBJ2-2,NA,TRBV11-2,TGTGCCAGCAGCTTAGGCGTCGACACCGGGGAGCTGTTTTTT,CASSLGVDTGELFF
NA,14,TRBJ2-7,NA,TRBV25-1,TGTGCCAGCAGTAAGGGCACAAGCTCCTACGAGCAGTACTTC,CASSKGTSSYEQYF
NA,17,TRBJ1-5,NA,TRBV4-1,TGCGCCAGCAGCCAAGTTCTAAGGGGCCTCTCGAGGCAGCCCCAGCATTTT,CASSQVLRGLSRQPQHF
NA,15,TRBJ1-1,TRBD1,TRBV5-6,TGTGCCAGCAGCTTGGGGGACAGATTGAACACTGAAGCTTTCTTT,CASSLGDRLNTEAFF